One sample yielded the 27 T cell receptor beta chains listed below, sequenced in a study of Ad26.COV2.S vaccination and SARS-CoV-2 variants. The table came from immunoSEQ multiplex PCR; TCRdb's copy has only in-frame clones and leaves some out. The repertoire holds fewer than 400,000 clones, approximately 87% seen once, with over 5% in the top ten. This sample's treatment: 19 received Ad26.COV2.S at low or high dose, single or two shots; about five received placebo; per-sample allocation not given. Collection of the samples took place on day 63 after the first injection of vaccine or placebo. Sequencing used peripheral blood, obtained in a trial of Ad26.COV2.S vaccine versus placebo. These receptors were collected from a person aged 18-65 years who received the Ad26.COV2.S COVID-19 vaccine or a placebo.

The chain has TRBV3-1 (or the pseudogene TRBV3-2) and TRBJ2-3; D not certain. Trimming removed 4 bases from V and 5 bases from J, with 10 bases in between. Germline lookup yields CDR1 LGHDT and CDR2 YNNKEL (reference sequence). The CDR3 length is 13 residues. The CDR3 is CASSLSREDTQYF. The DNA for the CDR3 is TGTGCCAGCAGCCTCTCGAGAGAAGATACGCAGTATTTT.

The gene calls are TRBV4-3 and TRBJ2-1, with 9 nucleotides matching TRBD2. The CDR3 is 17 residues long. With 0 bases clipped from V and 8 bases from J, the junction kept 11 bases outside the gene matches. The germline V gene has CDR1 LGHNA and CDR2 YSLEER. The CDR3 nucleotides read TGCGCCAGCAGCCAAGAAAGGGGGGAGGGGACTAGCCATGAGCAGTTCTTC. It codes for CASSQERGEGTSHEQFF.

This clone was detected only a few times. The V call is TRBV7-9, the J call TRBJ2-7; 8 nucleotides agree with TRBD1. From germline, CDR1 is SEHNR and CDR2 FQNEAQ (reference sequence). The junction had 0 bases not matched to a gene; V was cut back by 4 bases and J by 1 base. The CDR3 runs to 13 residues. The CDR3 is CASSWTGSYEQYF. DNA for the CDR3: TGTGCCAGCAGCTGGACAGGGTCCTACGAGCAGTACTTC.

The V gene is TRBV6-2 or TRBV6-3, the J gene TRBJ2-7, with D perhaps TRBD2 (5 bases). The CDR3 runs to 11 residues. Germline V gives CDR1 MNHEY, CDR2 SVGEGT. With 2 bases removed from V and 7 bases from J, the gap between germline ends came to 6 bases. The CDR3 region has the DNA TGTGCCAGCAGTTACAGGGAGGAGCAGTACTTC. Translation gives CASSYREEQYF.

This sequence joins TRBV6-2 or TRBV6-3 and TRBJ1-1, with D hard to call. Trimming took 2 bases from V and 6 from J, leaving 10 bases between them. This CDR3 has 13 amino acids. Per the germline V gene, CDR1 is MNHEY and CDR2 is SVGEGT. Here the CDR3 DNA reads TGTGCCAGCAGTTACCCGATAGCAGCTGAAGCTTTCTTT. Protein sequence: CASSYPIAAEAFF.

The V gene is TRBV7-2, the J gene TRBJ2-7, with unresolved D. Looked up from germline, CDR1 is SGHTA and CDR2 is FQGNSA. Trimming cost V 4 bases and J 0 bases, with 4 bases left between them. The CDR3 sequence is 12 residues long. The CDR3 DNA reads TGTGCCAGCAGCTCGGCCTCCTACGAGCAGTACTTC. It encodes CASSSASYEQYF.

This clone was seen only once. The chain uses TRBV6-2 or TRBV6-3 and TRBJ2-1; D assignment may be TRBD1 or TRBD2 (5 bases each). Germline V lookup: CDR1 MNHEY, CDR2 SVGEGT. This CDR3 has 13 amino acids. Trimming stripped 2 bases from V and 10 bases from J, with 12 bases between. The CDR3 protein is CASSYAGRGEQFF. The CDR3 DNA is TGTGCCAGCAGTTACGCAGGGCGAGGGGAGCAGTTCTTC.

The sample holds one count of this clone. CDR3 coding DNA: TGCGCCAGCAGCCAACTTCAAGGGTTTAATTCACCCCTCCACTTT. Its protein is CASSQLQGFNSPLHF. V gene TRBV4-1 combines with J gene TRBJ1-6; no clear D. Germline lookup yields CDR1 MGHRA and CDR2 YSYEKL. The length of the CDR3 is 15 residues. Trimming took off 2 bases at V and 6 bases at J, with 11 bases between the two ends.

The CDR3 is CASSQAGTGDYGYTF. The CDR3 coding sequence is TGTGCCAGCAGCCAGGCCGGGACAGGCGACTATGGCTACACCTTC. The chain carries TRBV3-1 (or the pseudogene TRBV3-2) and TRBJ1-2, with 8 bases aligning to TRBD1. The CDR3 length is 15 residues. CDR1 and CDR2 from the germline V gene are LGHDT and YNNKEL (reference sequence). V was clipped by 3 bases and J by 3 bases; unmatched bases: 6.

V gene TRBV6-1 combines with J gene TRBJ1-2; 8 bases align to TRBD1. The trim removed 2 bases at V and 2 bases at J, leaving 4 bases unmatched. CDR1 and CDR2 (germline): MNHNS, SASEGT. The CDR3 is 15 residues long. The CDR3 loop reads CASSERAGGNYGYTF. CDR3 coding DNA: TGTGCCAGCAGTGAAAGGGCAGGGGGCAACTATGGCTACACCTTC.

This chain links TRBV5-6 with TRBJ2-6; D may be TRBD1 (6 bases). The CDR3 covers 16 residues. Germline CDR1 and CDR2: SGHDT and YYEEEE. V was pared by 2 bases and J by 12 bases, with 21 bases between. CDR3 protein: CASSFKITGPASVLTF. The CDR3 bases are TGTGCCAGCAGCTTTAAGATTACAGGGCCTGCATCCGTCCTGACTTTC.

This sequence joins TRBV7-6 and TRBJ1-1; D possibly corresponds to TRBD1 (5 bases). CDR3 length: 16 amino acids. Germline lookup yields CDR1 SGHVS and CDR2 FNYEAQ. Trimming took 6 bases from V and 0 from J, leaving 17 bases between them. CDR3 region: CASSLTPRGMNTEAFF. CDR3 bases: TGTGCCAGCAGTTTAACCCCAAGGGGTATGAACACTGAAGCTTTCTTT.

CDR3 loop: CASSLGTVTINEQFF. CDR3 nucleotides: TGTGCCAGCAGCTTAGGGACAGTGACCATTAATGAGCAGTTCTTC. The chain has TRBV11-2 and TRBJ2-1; a weak D match, TRBD1 (6 bases). The V gene lost 1 base and the J gene lost 7 bases, with 14 bases spanning the gap. This CDR3 region has 15 residues. CDR1 is SGHAT, CDR2 FQNNGV, per germline.

V usage is TRBV14 and J usage is TRBJ2-7; D possibly corresponds to TRBD2 (5 bases). Germline CDR1 reads SGHDN; CDR2 reads FVKESK. Trimming cost V 2 bases and J 4 bases, with 9 bases left between them. CDR3 length equals 13 residues. The CDR3 sequence is CASSQFPGYEQYV. In DNA, the CDR3 is TGTGCCAGCAGCCAATTCCCGGGATACGAGCAGTACGTC.

This chain joins TRBV19 and TRBJ1-1; D remains unclear. The germline gives CDR1 LNHDA, CDR2 SQIVND (reference sequence). V lost 0 bases and J 8 bases, leaving 10 bases between the germline ends. CDR3 length: 13 amino acids. CDR3 nucleotides: TGTGCCAGTAGTATAGAAAGGAGGGCAGAAGCTTTCTTT. Translation gives CASSIERRAEAFF.

The chain recombines TRBV7-9 with TRBJ1-2; 9 bases fit TRBD1. With 4 bases clipped from V and 7 bases from J, the junction kept 10 bases outside the gene matches. The CDR3 runs to 15 residues. Germline lookup yields CDR1 SEHNR and CDR2 FQNEAQ (reference sequence). The CDR3 here is CASSSEKQGASGYTF. CDR3 nucleotides: TGTGCCAGCAGCTCAGAAAAACAGGGGGCAAGTGGCTACACCTTC. The full variable domain, in which reference TRBV7-9 and TRBJ1-2 provide the parts outside the CDR3, is DTGVSQNPRHKITKRGQNVTFRCDPISEHNRLYWYRQTLGQGPEFLTYFQNEAQLEKSRLLSDRFSAERPKGSFSTLEIQRTEQGDSAMYLCASSSEKQGASGYTFGSGTRLTVV.

The chain is built from TRBV19 and TRBJ1-6; D unresolved. Trimming took 3 bases from V and 4 from J, leaving 13 bases between them. From germline, CDR1 is LNHDA and CDR2 SQIVND (reference sequence). CDR3 length: 16 amino acids. The CDR3 nucleotides read TGTGCCAGTAGTATTTTGGGCAGCCTTTATAATTCACCCCTCCACTTT. Protein sequence: CASSILGSLYNSPLHF.

The rearrangement uses TRBV29-1 and TRBJ1-3, with D perhaps TRBD1 (6 bases). This CDR3 contains 13 residues. Germline V gives CDR1 SQVTM, CDR2 ANQGSEA. Trimming stripped 6 bases from V and 0 bases from J, with 9 bases between. The CDR3 DNA reads as TGCAGCGTCAGGGGAGGCTCTGGAAACACCATATATTTT. Translated: CSVRGGSGNTIYF.

This clone was picked up a small number of times. The DNA of the CDR3 is TGTGCCAGCAGTTACTCGATGGGCTCCTATAATTCACCCCTCCACTTT. Translated, it gives CASSYSMGSYNSPLHF. The chain uses TRBV6-5 and TRBJ1-6, with no clear D. Germline loops: CDR1 MNHEY, CDR2 SVGAGI. This CDR3 has 16 amino acids. V shed 0 bases and J shed 0 bases, with 6 bases lying between them.

The genes are TRBV9 and TRBJ1-4, with D possibly being TRBD1 (6 bases). Trimming left V 3 bases short and J 7 bases short, with 16 bases between. This CDR3 is built from 15 residues. The germline CDR1 and CDR2 sequences are SGDLS and YYNGEE. The CDR3 DNA sequence: TGTGCCAGCAGCGCCCCGACAGGCGGTGGTGAAAAACTGTTTTTT. It specifies CASSAPTGGGEKLFF.

This clone was seen just once. The DNA for the CDR3 is TGCGCCAGCAGTCGGCAGGCGATCAATGAGCAGTTCTTC. Amino acids: CASSRQAINEQFF. The chain joins TRBV10-1 to TRBJ2-1; D is unclear. V was pared by 5 bases and J by 6 bases, with 11 bases between. This CDR3 is 13 amino acids long. Germline V gene sequence: CDR1 WNHNN, CDR2 SYGVQD (reference sequence).

The chain has TRBV28 and TRBJ2-1; TRBD2 matches 8 bases. There are 17 residues in the CDR3. Germline lookup yields CDR1 MDHEN and CDR2 SYDVKM. Germline trimming cut 5 bases from V and 11 bases from J; bases unmatched to any gene: 20. The CDR3 sequence: CASSIFPYQREKSQQFF. The CDR3 coding sequence is TGTGCCAGCAGTATTTTCCCTTACCAGCGGGAGAAGTCCCAGCAGTTCTTC.

The V gene is TRBV3-1 (or the pseudogene TRBV3-2), the J gene TRBJ2-2; D is perhaps TRBD2 (5 bases). This CDR3 spans 14 amino acids. The ends were cut back, 1 base at V and 6 bases at J, with 9 bases in the middle. The V gene's germline CDR1 is LGHDT and CDR2 YNNKEL (reference sequence). CDR3 in amino acids: CASSQGGQSGELFF. The CDR3 nucleotides read TGTGCCAGCAGCCAAGGAGGGCAATCCGGGGAGCTGTTTTTT.

The genes are TRBV19 and TRBJ1-5; D gene ambiguous. Trimming cost V 5 bases and J 5 bases, with 19 bases left between them. This CDR3 has 16 amino acids. The germline CDR1 and CDR2 sequences are LNHDA and SQIVND (reference sequence). For the CDR3, the DNA is TGTGCCAGTAGTTCGAGAGGGTCTAGGAGGGATCAGCCCCAGCATTTT. Protein: CASSSRGSRRDQPQHF.

With regard to this clone: Sequence at one end of the junction differs from germline and may be a read error. This chain connects TRBV6-1 to TRBJ1-1, with 8 bases matching TRBD1. Germline V CDR1 and CDR2: MNHNS, SASEGT. This CDR3 has 15 residues. The CDR3 here is CASRRDRGFGTEVFF. The CDR3 nucleotides read TGTGCCAGCAGGCGAGACAGGGGTTTTGGCACTGAAGTTTTCTTT.

This chain uses TRBV14 with TRBJ2-7, with D perhaps TRBD2 (7 bases). This CDR3 region has 14 residues. Germline V gene sequence: CDR1 SGHDN, CDR2 FVKESK. Deletions cut 4 bases from V and 12 bases from J, with 22 bases between. CDR3 sequence reads: CASSPTGGVPPGYF. Here the CDR3 DNA reads TGTGCCAGCAGCCCAACGGGGGGCGTCCCGCCCGGGTACTTC.

The chain employs TRBV19 and TRBJ2-7; 9 bases match TRBD1. V trimming: 0 bases; J trimming: 0 bases; junction bases outside the gene matches: 3. The CDR3 runs to 16 residues. Germline V gene sequence: CDR1 LNHDA, CDR2 SQIVND (reference sequence). The CDR3 DNA sequence: TGTGCCAGTAGTATAGATGGGACAGGGAGCTCCTACGAGCAGTACTTC. This sequence encodes CASSIDGTGSSYEQYF.